The T cell receptor (beta chain) under discussion was sequenced for a study of shared clonotypes between healthy human individuals. Of note for this clone: Its antigen is currently unknown.

Original data processing: Filtering differed for immunoSEQ, which gave only junction sequences without quality scores. Data came from immunoSEQ multiplex PCR; TCRdb stores just in-frame clones and leaves some out. For V, J and clone size, that table is used; D and trimming come from the DNA. This table has approximately 2,000,000 clones, just under 95% appearing once. Broader study findings: Rarefaction exposed incomplete sorted-subset sequencing despite large depth. The study found about 5% of naive CD4 clonotypes shared across four donors. Naive subsets generally had larger estimated richness than memory subsets.

Germline-derived CDR1 and CDR2 are LNHDA and SQIVND (reference sequence). This CDR3 comprises 14 residues. Sequenced material: naive CD4+ T cells from PBMCs. Specified subset: CD45RA+ positively selected. This sequence originates from a man between 18 and 29 years old in good health. Some clones in this sample may be carry-over from other donors' samples. The chain employs TRBV19 and TRBJ2-1, with D possibly matching TRBD1 (6 bases). The CDR3 DNA reads TGTGCTTCAAAGGGGGTTAGCTCCTACAATGAGCAGTTCTTC. The encoded protein is CASKGVSSYNEQFF.